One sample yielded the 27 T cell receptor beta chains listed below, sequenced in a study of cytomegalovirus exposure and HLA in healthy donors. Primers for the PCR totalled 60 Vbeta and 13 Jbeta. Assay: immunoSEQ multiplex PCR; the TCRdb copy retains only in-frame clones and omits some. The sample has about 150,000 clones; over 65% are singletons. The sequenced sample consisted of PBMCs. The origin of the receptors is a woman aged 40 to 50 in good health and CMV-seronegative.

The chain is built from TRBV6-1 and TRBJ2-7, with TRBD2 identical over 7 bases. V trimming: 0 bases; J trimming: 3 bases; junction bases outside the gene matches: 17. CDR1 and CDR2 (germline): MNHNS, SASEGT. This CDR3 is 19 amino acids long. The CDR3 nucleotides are TGTGCCAGCAGTGAAGCAGGTGGCGGGGGTGGGCGATCTAGCTACGAGCAGTACTTC. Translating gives CASSEAGGGGGRSSYEQYF.

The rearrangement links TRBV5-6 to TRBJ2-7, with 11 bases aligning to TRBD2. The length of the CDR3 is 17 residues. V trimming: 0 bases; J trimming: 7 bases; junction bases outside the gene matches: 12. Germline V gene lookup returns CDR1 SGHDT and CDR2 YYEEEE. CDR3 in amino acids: CASSLGGRLAGLREQYF. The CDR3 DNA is TGTGCCAGCAGCTTGGGCGGTCGACTAGCGGGGCTTCGGGAGCAGTACTTC. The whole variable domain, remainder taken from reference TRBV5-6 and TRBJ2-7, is DAGVTQSPTHLIKTRGQQVTLRCSPKSGHDTVSWYQQALGQGPQFIFQYYEEEERQRGNFPDRFSGHQFPNYSSELNVNALLLGDSALYLCASSLGGRLAGLREQYFGPGTRLTVT.

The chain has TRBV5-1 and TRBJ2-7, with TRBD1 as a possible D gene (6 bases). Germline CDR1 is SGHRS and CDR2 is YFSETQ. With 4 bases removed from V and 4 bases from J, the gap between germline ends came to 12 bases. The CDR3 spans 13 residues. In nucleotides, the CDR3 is TGCGCCAGCAGCCCGGGACAACCTTACGAGCAGTACTTC. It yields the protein CASSPGQPYEQYF.

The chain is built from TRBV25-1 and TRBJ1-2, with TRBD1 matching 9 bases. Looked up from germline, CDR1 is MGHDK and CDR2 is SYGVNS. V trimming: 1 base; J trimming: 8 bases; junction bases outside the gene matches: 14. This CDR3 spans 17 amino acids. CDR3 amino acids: CASSELTTDRGRRGYTF. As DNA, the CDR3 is TGTGCCAGCAGTGAATTGACTACGGACAGGGGCCGCCGGGGCTACACCTTC.

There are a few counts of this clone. The CDR3 protein is CASSLAASGGSQFF. The CDR3 bases are TGTGCCAGCAGCTTAGCGGCTAGCGGGGGCTCGCAGTTCTTC. This chain joins TRBV7-8 and TRBJ2-1, with TRBD2 matching 10 bases. CDR3 length: 14 amino acids. V lost 0 bases to trimming and J lost 12 bases; unmatched junction nucleotides: 5. Germline values: CDR1 SGHVS, CDR2 FQNEAQ. Full variable domain (remainder filled in from reference TRBV7-8 and TRBJ2-1): GAGVSQSPRYKVAKRGQDVALRCDPISGHVSLFWYQQALGQGPEFLTYFQNEAQLDKSGLPSDRFFAERPEGSVSTLKIQRTQQEDSAVYLCASSLAASGGSQFFGPGTRLTVL.

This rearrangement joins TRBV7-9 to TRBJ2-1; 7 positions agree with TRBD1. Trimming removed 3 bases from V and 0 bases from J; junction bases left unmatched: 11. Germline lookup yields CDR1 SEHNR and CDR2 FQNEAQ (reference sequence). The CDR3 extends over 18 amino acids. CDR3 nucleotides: TGTGCCAGCAGCTTGCCACAGGGGCAGGGGAGCTCCTACAATGAGCAGTTCTTC. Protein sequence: CASSLPQGQGSSYNEQFF.

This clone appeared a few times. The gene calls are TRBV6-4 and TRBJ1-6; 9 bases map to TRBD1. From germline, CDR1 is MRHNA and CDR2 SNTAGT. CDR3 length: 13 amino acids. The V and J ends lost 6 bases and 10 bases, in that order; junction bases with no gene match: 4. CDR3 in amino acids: CASSRDRASPLHF. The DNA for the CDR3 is TGTGCCAGCAGCCGGGACAGGGCATCACCCCTCCACTTT.

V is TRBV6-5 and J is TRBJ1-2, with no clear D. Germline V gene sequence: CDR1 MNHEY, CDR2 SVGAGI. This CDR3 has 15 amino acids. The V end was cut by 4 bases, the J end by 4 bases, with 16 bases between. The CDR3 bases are TGTGCCAGCAGTTCTTATTTGGGCCGAGCCTATGGCTACACCTTC. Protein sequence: CASSSYLGRAYGYTF.

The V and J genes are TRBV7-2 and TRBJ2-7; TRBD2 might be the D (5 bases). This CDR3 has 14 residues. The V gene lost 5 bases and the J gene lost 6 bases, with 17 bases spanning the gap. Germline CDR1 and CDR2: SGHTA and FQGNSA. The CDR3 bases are TGTGCCAGCAGCCCCGGAATTTCGGGGTTCGAGCAGTACTTC. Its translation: CASSPGISGFEQYF. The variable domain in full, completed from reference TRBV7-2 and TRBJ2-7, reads GAGVSQSPSNKVTEKGKDVELRCDPISGHTALYWYRQSLGQGLEFLIYFQGNSAPDKSGLPSDRFSAERTGGSVSTLTIQRTQQEDSAVYLCASSPGISGFEQYFGPGTRLTVT.

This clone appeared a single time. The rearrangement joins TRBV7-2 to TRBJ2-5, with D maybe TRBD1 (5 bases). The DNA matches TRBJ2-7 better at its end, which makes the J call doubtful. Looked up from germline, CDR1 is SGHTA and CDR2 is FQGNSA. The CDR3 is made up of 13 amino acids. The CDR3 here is CASSLAGAYEQYF. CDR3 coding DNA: TGTGCCAGCAGCTTAGCAGGGGCCTACGAGCAGTACTTC.

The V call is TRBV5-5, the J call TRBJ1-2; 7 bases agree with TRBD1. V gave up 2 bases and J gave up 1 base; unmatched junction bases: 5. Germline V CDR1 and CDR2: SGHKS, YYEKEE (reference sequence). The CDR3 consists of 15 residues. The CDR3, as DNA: TGTGCCAGCAGCTTCGCGACAGGGAATAACTATGGCTACACCTTC. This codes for CASSFATGNNYGYTF.

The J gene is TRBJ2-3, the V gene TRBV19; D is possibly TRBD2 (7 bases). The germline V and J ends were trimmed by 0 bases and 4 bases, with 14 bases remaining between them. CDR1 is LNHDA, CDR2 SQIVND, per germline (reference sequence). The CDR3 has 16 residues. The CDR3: CASSIEVGGPPDTQYF. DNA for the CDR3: TGTGCCAGTAGTATAGAGGTGGGGGGGCCCCCAGATACGCAGTATTTT.

DNA of the CDR3: TGTGCCAGCAGCCTCCTAGCGGGGGTCTCCTACGAGCAGTACTTC. Translating it yields CASSLLAGVSYEQYF. The chain links TRBV7-8 to TRBJ2-7; 10 bases align to TRBD2. Trimming removed 5 bases from V and 0 bases from J; junction bases left unmatched: 4. The CDR3 is 15 amino acids. Germline lookup yields CDR1 SGHVS and CDR2 FQNEAQ.

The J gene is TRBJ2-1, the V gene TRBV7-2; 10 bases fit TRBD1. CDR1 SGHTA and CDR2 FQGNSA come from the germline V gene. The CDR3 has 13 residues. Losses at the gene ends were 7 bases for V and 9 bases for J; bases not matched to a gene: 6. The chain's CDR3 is CASNGQGVGEQFF. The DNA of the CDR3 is TGTGCCAGCAACGGACAGGGGGTTGGTGAGCAGTTCTTC.

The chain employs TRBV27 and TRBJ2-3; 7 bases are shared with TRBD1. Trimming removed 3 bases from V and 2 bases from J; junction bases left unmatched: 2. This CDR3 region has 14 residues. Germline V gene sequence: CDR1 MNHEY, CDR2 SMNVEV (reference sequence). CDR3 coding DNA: TGTGCCAGCAGTTTGGGACAGTACACAGATACGCAGTATTTT. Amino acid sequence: CASSLGQYTDTQYF.

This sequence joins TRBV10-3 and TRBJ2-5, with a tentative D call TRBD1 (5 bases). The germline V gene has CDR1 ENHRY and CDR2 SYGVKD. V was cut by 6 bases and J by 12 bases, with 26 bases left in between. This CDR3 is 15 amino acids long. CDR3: CAISRDSRGSYEKYF. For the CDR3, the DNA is TGTGCCATCAGCCGAGACAGCCGAGGATCCTACGAGAAGTACTTC.

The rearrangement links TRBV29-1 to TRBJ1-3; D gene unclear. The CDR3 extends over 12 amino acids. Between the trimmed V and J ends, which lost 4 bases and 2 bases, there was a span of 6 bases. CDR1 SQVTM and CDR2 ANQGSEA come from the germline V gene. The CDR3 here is CSVVRAGNTIYF. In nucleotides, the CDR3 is TGCAGCGTTGTGCGTGCTGGAAACACCATATATTTT.

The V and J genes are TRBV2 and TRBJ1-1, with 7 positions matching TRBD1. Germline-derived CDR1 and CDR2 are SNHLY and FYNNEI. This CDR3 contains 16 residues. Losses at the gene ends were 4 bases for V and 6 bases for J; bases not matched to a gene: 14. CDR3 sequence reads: CASSGWRDSNSPEAFF. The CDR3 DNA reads TGTGCCAGCAGTGGGTGGAGGGACAGTAACTCTCCTGAAGCTTTCTTT.

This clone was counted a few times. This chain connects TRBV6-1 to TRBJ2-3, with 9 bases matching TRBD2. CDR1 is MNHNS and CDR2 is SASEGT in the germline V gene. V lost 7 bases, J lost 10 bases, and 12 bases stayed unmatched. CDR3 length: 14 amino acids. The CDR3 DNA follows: TGTGCCAGCAACCAGCGGGGGGCCTCATATCCGCAGTATTTT. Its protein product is CASNQRGASYPQYF.

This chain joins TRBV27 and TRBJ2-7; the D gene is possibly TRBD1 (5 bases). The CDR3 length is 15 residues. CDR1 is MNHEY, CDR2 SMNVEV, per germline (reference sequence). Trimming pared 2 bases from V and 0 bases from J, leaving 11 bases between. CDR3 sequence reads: CASSLRGSFSYEQYF. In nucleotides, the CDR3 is TGTGCCAGCAGTTTAAGGGGCAGCTTCTCCTACGAGCAGTACTTC.

The CDR3 DNA sequence: TGTGCCAGCAGCTTGGTCACAGGGAATTTACCGGACCCGGGAAACACCATATATTTT. Amino acids: CASSLVTGNLPDPGNTIYF. The V and J genes are TRBV5-6 and TRBJ1-3; the D gene is possibly TRBD1 (6 bases). This CDR3 region has 19 residues. Germline values: CDR1 SGHDT, CDR2 YYEEEE. Deletions cut 0 bases from V and 4 bases from J, with 23 bases between.

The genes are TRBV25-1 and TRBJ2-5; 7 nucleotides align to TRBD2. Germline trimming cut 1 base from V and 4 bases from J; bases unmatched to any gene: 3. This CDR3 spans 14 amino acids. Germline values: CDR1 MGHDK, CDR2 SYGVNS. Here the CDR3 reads CASSEFGGGETQYF. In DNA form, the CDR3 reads TGTGCCAGCAGTGAATTTGGGGGGGGAGAGACCCAGTACTTC. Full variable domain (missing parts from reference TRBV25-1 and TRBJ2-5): EADIYQTPRYLVIGTGKKITLECSQTMGHDKMYWYQQDPGMELHLIHYSYGVNSTEKGDLSSESTVSRIRTEHFPLTLESARPSHTSQYLCASSEFGGGETQYFGPGTRLLVL.

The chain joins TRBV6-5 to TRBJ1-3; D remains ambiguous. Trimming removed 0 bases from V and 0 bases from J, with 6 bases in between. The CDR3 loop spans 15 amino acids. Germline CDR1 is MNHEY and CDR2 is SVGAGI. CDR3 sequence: CASSYSGSSGNTIYF. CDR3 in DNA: TGTGCCAGCAGTTACTCGGGGAGCTCTGGAAACACCATATATTTT.

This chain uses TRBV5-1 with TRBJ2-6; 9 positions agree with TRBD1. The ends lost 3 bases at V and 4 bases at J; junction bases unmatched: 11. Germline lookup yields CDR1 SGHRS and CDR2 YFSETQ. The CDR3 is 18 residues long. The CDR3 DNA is TGCGCCAGCAGCTCCTCTACAGGGGGCTATAGCGGGGCCAACGTCCTGACTTTC. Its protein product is CASSSSTGGYSGANVLTF.

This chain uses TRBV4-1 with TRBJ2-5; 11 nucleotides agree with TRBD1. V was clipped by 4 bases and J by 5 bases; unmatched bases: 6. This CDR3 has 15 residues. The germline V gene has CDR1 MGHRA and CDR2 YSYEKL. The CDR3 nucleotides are TGCGCCAGCAGCCGGACAGGGGGCCCCGGGGAGACCCAGTACTTC. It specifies CASSRTGGPGETQYF.

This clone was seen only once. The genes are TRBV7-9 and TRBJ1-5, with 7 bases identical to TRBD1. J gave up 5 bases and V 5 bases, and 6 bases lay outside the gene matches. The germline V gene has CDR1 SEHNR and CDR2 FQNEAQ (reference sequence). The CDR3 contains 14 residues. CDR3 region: CASSVDRPYQPQHF. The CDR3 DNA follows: TGTGCCAGCAGCGTGGACAGGCCGTATCAGCCCCAGCATTTT.

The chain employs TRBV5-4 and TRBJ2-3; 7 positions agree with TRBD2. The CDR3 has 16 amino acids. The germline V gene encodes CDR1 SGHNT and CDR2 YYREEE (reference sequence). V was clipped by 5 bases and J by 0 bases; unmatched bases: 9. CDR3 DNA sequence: TGTGCCAGCAGACGCGGGCTAGCGGAAAGCACAGATACGCAGTATTTT. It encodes CASRRGLAESTDTQYF.